Here is one TCR beta chain with its context. Time point described: pretreatment peripheral blood. The data were obtained in a study of PD-L1 blockade in urothelial cancer. About the study: Enrolled patients had been treated previously with 0 to 3 chemotherapy regimens. Researchers looked at the blood 3 weeks (second dose) and 6 weeks after treatment began. T cell content in blood samples showed a median of around 140,000.

Deletions cut 0 bases from V and 6 bases from J, with 13 bases between. CDR1 is SGHRS, CDR2 YFSETQ, per germline. CDR3 size: 16 residues. Sequencing was performed with immunoSEQ multiplex PCR; in TCRdb, only in-frame clones are kept and a portion is missing. The sample has roughly 30,000 clones; 84% are singletons. This specimen consisted of PBMCs, obtained around atezolizumab (anti-PD-L1) treatment. The chain carries TRBV5-1 and TRBJ1-6; D unresolved. This clonotype was obtained from a man between 60 and 75 years old with urothelial cancer. CDR3 protein: CASSLEVGFGNSPLHF. The CDR3 DNA sequence: TGCGCCAGCAGCTTGGAAGTTGGCTTTGGTAATTCACCCCTCCACTTT. The entire variable domain, with the rest obtained from reference TRBV5-1 and TRBJ1-6, is as follows: KAGVTQTPRYLIKTRGQQVTLSCSPISGHRSVSWYQQTPGQGLQFLFEYFSETQRNKGNFPGRFSGRQFSNSRSEMNVSTLELGDSALYLCASSLEVGFGNSPLHFGNGTRLTVT.